One T cell receptor beta chain is described in this entry. This entry is derived from a study of blood T cell repertoires in COVID-19. Turning to the study itself: Some COVID-19 samples were acute and others convalescent; all came from the United States, Italy and Spain.

CDR1 LNHDA and CDR2 SQIVND come from the germline V gene (reference sequence). This CDR3 is 15 amino acids long. The ends lost 6 bases at V and 4 bases at J; junction bases unmatched: 6. Method: immunoSEQ multiplex PCR; TCRdb's copy keeps in-frame clones and lacks some. The sample lists about 220,000 clones, roughly 84% seen once, with 3% to 4% in the top ten. The receptor was isolated from an elderly woman with acute or convalescent COVID-19. The sequenced material came from peripheral blood. The chain is built from TRBV19 and TRBJ1-5; 10 nucleotides align to TRBD1. The DNA for the CDR3 is TGTGCCAGTAGCCTCGGGACAGGGGCGAATCAGCCCCAGCATTTT. Its protein is CASSLGTGANQPQHF.